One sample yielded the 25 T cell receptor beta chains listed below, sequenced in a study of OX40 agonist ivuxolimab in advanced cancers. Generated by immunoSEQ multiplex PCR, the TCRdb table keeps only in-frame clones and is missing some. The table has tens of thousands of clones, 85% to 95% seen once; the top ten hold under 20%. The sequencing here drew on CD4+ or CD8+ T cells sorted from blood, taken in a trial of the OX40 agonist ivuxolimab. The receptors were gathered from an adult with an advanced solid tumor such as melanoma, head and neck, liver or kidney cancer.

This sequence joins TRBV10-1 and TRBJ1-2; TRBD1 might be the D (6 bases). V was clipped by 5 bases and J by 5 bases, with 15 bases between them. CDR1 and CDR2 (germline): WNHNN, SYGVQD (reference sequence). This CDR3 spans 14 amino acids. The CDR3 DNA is TGCGCCAGCAGTCGTGTAGGACAGACTTATGGCTACACCTTC. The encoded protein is CASSRVGQTYGYTF.

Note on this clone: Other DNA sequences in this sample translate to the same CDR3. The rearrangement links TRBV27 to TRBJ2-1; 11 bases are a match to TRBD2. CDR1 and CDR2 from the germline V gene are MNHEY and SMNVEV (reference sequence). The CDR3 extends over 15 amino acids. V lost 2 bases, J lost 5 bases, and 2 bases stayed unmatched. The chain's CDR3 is CASSLGTSGNNEQFF. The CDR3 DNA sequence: TGTGCCAGCAGTTTAGGGACTAGCGGTAACAATGAGCAGTTCTTC.

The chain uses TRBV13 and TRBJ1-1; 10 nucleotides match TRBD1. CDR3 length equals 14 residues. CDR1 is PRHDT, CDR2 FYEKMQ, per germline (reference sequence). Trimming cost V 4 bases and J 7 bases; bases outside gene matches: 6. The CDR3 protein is CASSSGTGALEAFF. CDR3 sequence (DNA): TGTGCCAGCAGCTCCGGGACAGGGGCCCTTGAAGCTTTCTTT.

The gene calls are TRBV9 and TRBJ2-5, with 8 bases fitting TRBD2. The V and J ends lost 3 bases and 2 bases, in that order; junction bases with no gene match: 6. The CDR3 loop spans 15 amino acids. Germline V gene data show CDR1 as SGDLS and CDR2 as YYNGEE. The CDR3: CASSDRRGGQETQYF. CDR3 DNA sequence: TGTGCCAGCAGCGACAGACGGGGGGGACAAGAGACCCAGTACTTC.

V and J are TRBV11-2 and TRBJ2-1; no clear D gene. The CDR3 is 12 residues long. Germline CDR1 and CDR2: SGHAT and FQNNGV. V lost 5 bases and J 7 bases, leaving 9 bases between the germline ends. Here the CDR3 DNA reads TGTGCCAGCAGCGGGCCGGAGAATGAGCAGTTCTTC. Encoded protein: CASSGPENEQFF.

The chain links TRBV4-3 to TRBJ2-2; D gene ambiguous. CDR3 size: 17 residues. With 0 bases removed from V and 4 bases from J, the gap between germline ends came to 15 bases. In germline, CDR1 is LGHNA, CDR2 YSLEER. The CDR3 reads CASSQDRKSGITGELFF. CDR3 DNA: TGCGCCAGCAGCCAAGATAGAAAATCCGGTATCACCGGGGAGCTGTTTTTT.

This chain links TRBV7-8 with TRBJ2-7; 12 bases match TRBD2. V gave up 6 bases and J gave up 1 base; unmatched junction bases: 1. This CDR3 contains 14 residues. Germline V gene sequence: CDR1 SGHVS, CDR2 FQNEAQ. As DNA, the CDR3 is TGTGCCAGCAGAGGACTAGCGGGATCCTACGAGCAGTACTTC. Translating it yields CASRGLAGSYEQYF.

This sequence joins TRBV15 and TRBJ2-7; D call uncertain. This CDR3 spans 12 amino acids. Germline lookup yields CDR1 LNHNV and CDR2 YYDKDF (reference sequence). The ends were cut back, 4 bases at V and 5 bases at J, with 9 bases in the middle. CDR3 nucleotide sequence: TGTGCCACCAGCAAGGACCGAGACGAGCAGTACTTC. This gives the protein CATSKDRDEQYF. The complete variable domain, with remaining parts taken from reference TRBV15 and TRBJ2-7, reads DAMVIQNPRYQVTQFGKPVTLSCSQTLNHNVMYWYQQKSSQAPKLLFHYYDKDFNNEADTPDNFQSRRPNTSFCFLDIRSPGLGDTAMYLCATSKDRDEQYFGPGTRLTVT.

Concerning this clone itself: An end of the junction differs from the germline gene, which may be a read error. This CDR3 reads CASSINLQGGDTF. CDR3 DNA sequence: TGTGCCAGCAGCATTAATCTACAGGGTGGCGACACCTTC. V usage is TRBV28 and J usage is TRBJ1-2; possible D gene TRBD1, 6 bases. This CDR3 is 13 amino acids long. The germline V gene encodes CDR1 MDHEN and CDR2 SYDVKM.

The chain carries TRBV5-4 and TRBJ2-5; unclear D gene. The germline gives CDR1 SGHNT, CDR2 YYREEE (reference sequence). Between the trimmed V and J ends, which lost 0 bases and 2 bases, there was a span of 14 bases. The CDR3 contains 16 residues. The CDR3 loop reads CASSLARTAGQETQYF. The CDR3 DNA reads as TGTGCCAGCAGCTTGGCCCGGACGGCCGGACAAGAGACCCAGTACTTC.

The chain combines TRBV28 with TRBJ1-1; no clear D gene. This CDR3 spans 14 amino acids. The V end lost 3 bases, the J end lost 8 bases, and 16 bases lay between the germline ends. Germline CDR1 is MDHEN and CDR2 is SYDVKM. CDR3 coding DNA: TGTGCCAGCAGTTTTTGGCAGGCCCCCCGAGAAGCTTTCTTT. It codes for CASSFWQAPREAFF. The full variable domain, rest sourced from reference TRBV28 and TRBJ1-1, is DVKVTQSSRYLVKRTGEKVFLECVQDMDHENMFWYRQDPGLGLRLIYFSYDVKMKEKGDIPEGYSVSREKKERFSLILESASTNQTSMYLCASSFWQAPREAFFGQGTRLTVV.

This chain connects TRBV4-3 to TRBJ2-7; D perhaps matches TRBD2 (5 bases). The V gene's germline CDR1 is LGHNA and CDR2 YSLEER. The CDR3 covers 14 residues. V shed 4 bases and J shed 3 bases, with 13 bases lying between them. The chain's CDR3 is CASSPTGRVYEQYF. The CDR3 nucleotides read TGCGCCAGCAGCCCTACTGGGCGGGTCTACGAGCAGTACTTC.

CDR3 residues: CASSLARGPYEQYF. The CDR3 region has the DNA TGTGCCAGCAGCTTAGCGCGGGGCCCCTACGAGCAGTACTTC. V is TRBV11-2 and J is TRBJ2-7; D might be TRBD2 (6 bases). Between the trimmed V and J ends, which lost 1 base and 2 bases, there was a span of 9 bases. Germline CDR1 reads SGHAT; CDR2 reads FQNNGV. This CDR3 contains 14 residues.

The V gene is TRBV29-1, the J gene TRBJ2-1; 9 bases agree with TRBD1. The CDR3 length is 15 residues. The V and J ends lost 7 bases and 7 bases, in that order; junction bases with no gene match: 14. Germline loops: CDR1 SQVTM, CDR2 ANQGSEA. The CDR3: CSAFTNRDRANEQFF. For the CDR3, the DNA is TGCAGCGCCTTTACAAACCGGGACAGGGCGAATGAGCAGTTCTTC.

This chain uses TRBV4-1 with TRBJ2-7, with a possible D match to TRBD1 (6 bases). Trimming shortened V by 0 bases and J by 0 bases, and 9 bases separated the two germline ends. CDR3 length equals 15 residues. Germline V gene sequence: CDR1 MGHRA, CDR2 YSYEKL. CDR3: CASSQDGQSSYEQYF. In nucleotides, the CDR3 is TGCGCCAGCAGCCAAGATGGACAGAGCTCCTACGAGCAGTACTTC.

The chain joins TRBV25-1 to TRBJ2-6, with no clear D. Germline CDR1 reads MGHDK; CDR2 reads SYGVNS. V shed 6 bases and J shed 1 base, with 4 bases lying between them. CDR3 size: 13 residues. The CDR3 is CASSQSGANVLTF. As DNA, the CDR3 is TGTGCCAGCAGCCAATCTGGGGCCAACGTCCTGACTTTC.

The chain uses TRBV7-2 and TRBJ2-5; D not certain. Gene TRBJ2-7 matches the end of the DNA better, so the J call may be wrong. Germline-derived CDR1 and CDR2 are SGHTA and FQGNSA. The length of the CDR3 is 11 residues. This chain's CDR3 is CASSTYYEQYF. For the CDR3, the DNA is TGTGCCAGCAGCACGTACTACGAGCAGTACTTC.

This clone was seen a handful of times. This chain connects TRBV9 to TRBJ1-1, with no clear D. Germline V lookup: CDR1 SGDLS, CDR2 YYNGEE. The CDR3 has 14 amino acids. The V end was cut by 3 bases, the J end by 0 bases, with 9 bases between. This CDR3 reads CASSGHTMNTEAFF. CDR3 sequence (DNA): TGTGCCAGCAGCGGGCATACCATGAACACTGAAGCTTTCTTT.

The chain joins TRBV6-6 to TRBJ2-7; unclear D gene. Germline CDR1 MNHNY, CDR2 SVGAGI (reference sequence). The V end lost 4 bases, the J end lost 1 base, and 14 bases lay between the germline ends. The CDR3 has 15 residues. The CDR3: CASSLRGTESYEQYF. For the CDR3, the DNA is TGTGCCAGCAGTTTGAGAGGAACCGAATCCTACGAGCAGTACTTC.

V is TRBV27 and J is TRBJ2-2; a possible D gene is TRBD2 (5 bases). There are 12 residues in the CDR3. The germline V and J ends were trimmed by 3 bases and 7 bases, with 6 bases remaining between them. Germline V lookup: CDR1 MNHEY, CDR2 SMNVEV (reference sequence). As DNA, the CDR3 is TGTGCCAGCAGTTTGGGGAGCGGGGAGCTGTTTTTT. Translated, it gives CASSLGSGELFF.

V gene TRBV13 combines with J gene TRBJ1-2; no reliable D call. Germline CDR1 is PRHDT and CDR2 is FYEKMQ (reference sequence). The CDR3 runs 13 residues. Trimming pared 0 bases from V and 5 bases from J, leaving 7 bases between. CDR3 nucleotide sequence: TGTGCCAGCAGCTTAGGCACTTGGTATGGCTACACCTTC. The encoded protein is CASSLGTWYGYTF.

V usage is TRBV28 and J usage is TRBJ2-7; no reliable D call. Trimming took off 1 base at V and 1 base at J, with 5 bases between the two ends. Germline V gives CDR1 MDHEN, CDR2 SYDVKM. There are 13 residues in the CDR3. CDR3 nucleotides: TGTGCCAGCAGTTTATACGGTTCCTACGAGCAGTACTTC. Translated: CASSLYGSYEQYF.

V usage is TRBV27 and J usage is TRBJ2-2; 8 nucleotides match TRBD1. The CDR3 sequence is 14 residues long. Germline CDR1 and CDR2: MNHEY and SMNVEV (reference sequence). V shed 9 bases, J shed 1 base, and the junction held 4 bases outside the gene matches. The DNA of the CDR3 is TGTGCCAGTAATGACAGGGGGAACACCGGGGAGCTGTTTTTT. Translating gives CASNDRGNTGELFF.

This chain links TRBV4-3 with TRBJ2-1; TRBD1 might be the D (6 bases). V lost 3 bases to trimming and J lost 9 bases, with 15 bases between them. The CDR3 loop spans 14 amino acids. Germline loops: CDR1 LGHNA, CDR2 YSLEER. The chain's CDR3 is CASSQEGGWVEQFF. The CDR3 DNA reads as TGCGCCAGCAGCCAGGAAGGGGGATGGGTTGAGCAGTTCTTC.

CDR3 amino acids: CASSPIALAQEQFF. The DNA for the CDR3 is TGTGCCAGCAGCCCCATTGCTCTAGCGCAGGAGCAGTTCTTC. V and J are TRBV6-5 and TRBJ2-1; D might be TRBD2 (6 bases). Germline lookup yields CDR1 MNHEY and CDR2 SVGAGI. The CDR3 consists of 14 residues. Between the trimmed V and J ends, which lost 6 bases and 10 bases, there was a span of 19 bases.